Shown below are 29 T cell receptor beta chains from a single sample sequenced in a study of identical twins. TCRdb reprocessed the 5' RACE reads via MiXCR and lists one record per CDR3 protein. The repertoire has about 520,000 distinct CDR3 sequences, around 20% of them found once; the top ten carry 0.8% to 1%. Another study also made use of these data, one on T cells expressing NK-cell markers.

The sequencing sample was made of CD4+ T cells sorted from blood. These TCRs come from a woman under 30 in good health.

This clonotype was picked up a small number of times. The chain joins TRBV5-1 to TRBJ2-5; D tentatively fits TRBD1 or TRBD2 (5 bases each). V dropped 5 bases and J dropped 5 bases, with 19 bases sitting between them. This CDR3 is 15 amino acids long. Germline V gene data show CDR1 as SGHRS and CDR2 as YFSETQ. CDR3 sequence (DNA): TGCGCCAGCAGGACCGGGACCCAAGGTGGGGAGACCCAGTACTTC. It encodes CASRTGTQGGETQYF.

The chain couples TRBV9 to TRBJ1-1; D is perhaps TRBD1 (5 bases). CDR3 length equals 15 residues. From germline, CDR1 is SGDLS and CDR2 YYNGEE. Trimming pared 4 bases from V and 6 bases from J, leaving 19 bases between. CDR3 sequence: CASSTGTPGRSEAFF. As DNA, the CDR3 is TGTGCCAGCAGCACTGGGACTCCGGGGAGGTCTGAAGCTTTCTTT.

This clonotype was picked up a small number of times. The rearrangement joins TRBV20-1 to TRBJ2-1; 14 positions match TRBD2. The CDR3 is 14 amino acids. The germline CDR1 and CDR2 sequences are DFQATT and SNEGSKA (reference sequence). V trimming: 6 bases; J trimming: 6 bases; junction bases outside the gene matches: 4. The DNA of the CDR3 is TGCAGTGCCCAGACTAGCGGGAGGGGCAATGAGCAGTTCTTC. It is translated as CSAQTSGRGNEQFF.

This clonotype has a count of ten or more. The chain combines TRBV6-5 with TRBJ2-5; D possibly corresponds to TRBD2 (5 bases). There are 13 residues in the CDR3. Germline values: CDR1 MNHEY, CDR2 SVGAGI. The germline V and J ends were trimmed by 4 bases and 3 bases, with 9 bases remaining between them. DNA of the CDR3: TGTGCCAGCAGTTTAACGGGGAAAGAGACCCAGTACTTC. This gives the protein CASSLTGKETQYF.

This chain uses TRBV12-3 or TRBV12-4 with TRBJ2-1; a weak D match, TRBD2 (5 bases). Trimming took off 2 bases at V and 9 bases at J, with 11 bases between the two ends. The CDR3 covers 13 residues. CDR3 sequence (DNA): TGTGCCAGCAGTTTAAGAGGGTATCGTGAGCAGTTCTTC. Protein sequence: CASSLRGYREQFF.

This clonotype has a single count. The V and J genes are TRBV20-1 and TRBJ2-7, with 9 bases identical to TRBD2. Unmatched junction bases numbered 2, after V lost 0 bases and J lost 2 bases. This CDR3 is 14 amino acids long. Germline V gives CDR1 DFQATT, CDR2 SNEGSKA (reference sequence). The CDR3 nucleotides are TGCAGTGCTAGAGATTCTAGCGGGGCCTACGAGCAGTACTTC. Translating gives CSARDSSGAYEQYF.

This clonotype was picked up a small number of times. The chain carries TRBV29-1 and TRBJ2-1; 8 nucleotides match TRBD2. The CDR3 has 13 residues. The germline V gene encodes CDR1 SQVTM and CDR2 ANQGSEA. Germline trimming cut 3 bases from V and 6 bases from J; bases unmatched to any gene: 4. Here the CDR3 DNA reads TGCAGCGTTGAGCGGGGGGTCGGCAATGAGCAGTTCTTC. This sequence encodes CSVERGVGNEQFF.

This clonotype turned up a few times. The chain joins TRBV7-9 to TRBJ1-1; D is unclear. This CDR3 comprises 16 residues. V lost 1 base and J lost 0, with 12 bases in between. Germline loops: CDR1 SEHNR, CDR2 FQNEAQ (reference sequence). In DNA, the CDR3 is TGTGCCAGCAGCTTAGAAGAGGGCAGTCTGAACACTGAAGCTTTCTTT. Translation: CASSLEEGSLNTEAFF.

A few counts support this clonotype. The chain is built from TRBV7-2 and TRBJ2-5, with D hard to call. V shed 5 bases and J shed 7 bases, with 11 bases lying between them. CDR3 length: 12 amino acids. From germline, CDR1 is SGHTA and CDR2 FQGNSA. CDR3 DNA: TGTGCCAGCAGCCCAACGATGACGACCCAGTACTTC. Protein sequence: CASSPTMTTQYF.

This clonotype showed up just a few times. The chain joins TRBV20-1 to TRBJ2-3; 9 nucleotides agree with TRBD2. This CDR3 contains 14 residues. Looked up from germline, CDR1 is DFQATT and CDR2 is SNEGSKA (reference sequence). V lost 6 bases to trimming and J lost 4 bases; unmatched junction nucleotides: 8. DNA of the CDR3: TGCAGTGCATATACTAGCGGGTCTCCAGATACGCAGTATTTT. Translated: CSAYTSGSPDTQYF.

Of note for this clonotype: At one end, the junction sequence differs from germline, possibly due to a read error. The gene calls are TRBV10-3 and TRBJ2-1; the match to TRBD2 covers 9 bases. The germline V gene has CDR1 ENHRY and CDR2 SYGVKD. The CDR3 sequence is 13 residues long. CDR3 sequence (DNA): TGTGCCTCCAGAGCGGGGGGATATAATGATCAGTTCTTC. This sequence encodes CASRAGGYNDQFF.

The sample holds a few counts of this clonotype. V is TRBV7-9 and J is TRBJ2-5, with D tentatively TRBD2 (6 bases). Germline lookup yields CDR1 SEHNR and CDR2 FQNEAQ (reference sequence). Trimming shortened V by 6 bases and J by 1 base, and 12 bases separated the two germline ends. This CDR3 has 14 residues. The CDR3 DNA reads as TGTGCCAGCAGAAAGGCGGGACTCCAAGAGACCCAGTACTTC. Residues: CASRKAGLQETQYF. Using reference TRBV7-9 and TRBJ2-5 for the parts outside the CDR3, the full variable domain is DTGVSQNPRHKITKRGQNVTFRCDPISEHNRLYWYRQTLGQGPEFLTYFQNEAQLEKSRLLSDRFSAERPKGSFSTLEIQRTEQGDSAMYLCASRKAGLQETQYFGPGTRLLVL.

CDR3 sequence: CASRPPGTGSHEQYF. In DNA form, the CDR3 reads TGTGCCAGCAGACCTCCCGGGACAGGGTCCCACGAGCAGTACTTC. The chain couples TRBV6-1 to TRBJ2-7, with 9 bases lining up with TRBD1. CDR1 MNHNS and CDR2 SASEGT come from the germline V gene. Trimming removed 6 bases from V and 5 bases from J; junction bases left unmatched: 11. The CDR3 is 15 amino acids.

The V gene is TRBV12-3 or TRBV12-4, the J gene TRBJ1-4; 7 bases line up with TRBD1. V lost 6 bases, J lost 5 bases, and 6 bases stayed unmatched. The CDR3 has 14 amino acids. This CDR3 reads CASRPGQLNEKLFF. DNA for the CDR3: TGTGCCAGCAGGCCGGGACAGCTAAATGAAAAACTGTTTTTT.

This chain connects TRBV6-1 to TRBJ2-3; TRBD2 aligns across 7 bases. The germline gives CDR1 MNHNS, CDR2 SASEGT. V trimming: 11 bases; J trimming: 0 bases; junction bases outside the gene matches: 5. The CDR3 has 13 residues. The CDR3: CAPRGVSTDTQYF. Here the CDR3 DNA reads TGTGCCCCCCGGGGGGTTAGCACAGATACGCAGTATTTT.

This clonotype showed up just a few times. The chain uses TRBV4-2 and TRBJ2-1; D is uncertain. CDR3 length: 15 amino acids. Trimming removed 0 bases at V and 6 bases at J, with 12 bases between. Per germline, CDR1 LGHNA and CDR2 YNFKEQ. CDR3: CASSQDRPAPNEQFF. CDR3 sequence (DNA): TGTGCCAGCAGCCAAGATCGGCCCGCCCCCAATGAGCAGTTCTTC.

The rearrangement links TRBV5-1 to TRBJ1-1, with D tentatively TRBD1 (5 bases). Looked up from germline, CDR1 is SGHRS and CDR2 is YFSETQ. The CDR3 covers 15 residues. V lost 4 bases to trimming and J lost 3 bases, with 16 bases between them. In DNA, the CDR3 is TGCGCCAGCAGCCCACTTGGGTGGGGGGACACTGAAGCTTTCTTT. Its protein is CASSPLGWGDTEAFF.

The table lists this clonotype with a few counts. The chain carries TRBV20-1 and TRBJ2-7; 7 nucleotides agree with TRBD2. The V gene's germline CDR1 is DFQATT and CDR2 SNEGSKA (reference sequence). Losses at the gene ends were 8 bases for V and 3 bases for J; bases not matched to a gene: 10. The CDR3 extends over 13 amino acids. CDR3 sequence: CSTTGLADYEQYF. CDR3 nucleotides: TGCAGTACGACGGGGCTAGCGGACTACGAGCAGTACTTC.

The chain couples TRBV27 to TRBJ2-1; TRBD1 agrees at 11 bases. CDR1 is MNHEY and CDR2 is SMNVEV in the germline V gene (reference sequence). V was clipped by 4 bases and J by 1 base; unmatched bases: 3. The length of the CDR3 is 16 residues. CDR3 protein: CASSWTGGASYNEQFF. For the CDR3, the DNA is TGTGCCAGCAGTTGGACAGGGGGCGCGTCCTACAATGAGCAGTTCTTC.

This chain uses TRBV6-1 with TRBJ1-6; D is undetermined. The CDR3 runs 15 residues. V was pared by 6 bases and J by 4 bases, with 13 bases between. Germline V gene sequence: CDR1 MNHNS, CDR2 SASEGT. In DNA form, the CDR3 reads TGTGCCAGCAGGTCGCCGCATCTATATAATTCACCCCTCCACTTT. This translates into CASRSPHLYNSPLHF.

This clonotype was counted many times. This rearrangement joins TRBV12-3 or TRBV12-4 to TRBJ2-5, with a tentative D call TRBD1 (6 bases). The CDR3 spans 13 residues. Trimming cost V 8 bases and J 5 bases, with 15 bases left between them. CDR3 nucleotide sequence: TGTGCCAGCCATAACACAGGGAGTGAGACCCAGTACTTC. Its translation: CASHNTGSETQYF.

The chain carries TRBV28 and TRBJ2-7; TRBD1 is a possible D gene (6 bases). The ends were cut back, 8 bases at V and 2 bases at J, with 10 bases in the middle. This CDR3 has 12 amino acids. The germline V gene encodes CDR1 MDHEN and CDR2 SYDVKM. CDR3 sequence reads: CASQQGTYEQYF. In DNA form, the CDR3 reads TGTGCCAGCCAACAGGGTACCTACGAGCAGTACTTC.

The table lists this clonotype with a few counts. This rearrangement joins TRBV20-1 to TRBJ2-3; 8 positions match TRBD2. Unmatched junction bases numbered 14, after V lost 5 bases and J lost 1 base. Germline CDR1 and CDR2: DFQATT and SNEGSKA (reference sequence). The CDR3 is 17 residues long. CDR3 protein: CSALAWRGAEGTDTQYF. DNA for the CDR3: TGCAGTGCTTTGGCGTGGCGGGGGGCCGAGGGCACAGATACGCAGTATTTT.

This clonotype has just a few counts. V usage is TRBV28 and J usage is TRBJ1-1, with D uncertain. Germline assignment: CDR1 MDHEN and CDR2 SYDVKM. The CDR3 has 12 residues. The germline V and J ends were trimmed by 5 bases and 3 bases, with 7 bases remaining between them. The CDR3 here is CASSGTYTEAFF. DNA for the CDR3: TGTGCCAGCAGTGGCACGTACACTGAAGCTTTCTTT. Looking up the rest from reference TRBV28 and TRBJ1-1 gives the full variable domain: DVKVTQSSRYLVKRTGEKVFLECVQDMDHENMFWYRQDPGLGLRLIYFSYDVKMKEKGDIPEGYSVSREKKERFSLILESASTNQTSMYLCASSGTYTEAFFGQGTRLTVV.

The genes are TRBV11-2 and TRBJ2-1; D might be TRBD2 (5 bases). Trimming removed 5 bases at V and 2 bases at J, with 16 bases between. The CDR3 spans 16 residues. In germline, CDR1 is SGHAT, CDR2 FQNNGV. CDR3 DNA sequence: TGTGCCAGCAGCCCTAATGGGAGAGTAACCTACAATGAGCAGTTCTTC. Amino acid sequence: CASSPNGRVTYNEQFF.

There are many counts of this clonotype. V is TRBV5-1 and J is TRBJ2-7, with TRBD1 identical over 7 bases. This CDR3 is 14 amino acids long. CDR1 is SGHRS and CDR2 is YFSETQ in the germline V gene. Trimming removed 6 bases from V and 5 bases from J; junction bases left unmatched: 11. Here the CDR3 reads CASTSRQGDHEQYF. DNA for the CDR3: TGCGCCAGCACTTCGAGACAGGGAGATCACGAGCAGTACTTC. Full variable domain (rest looked up from reference TRBV5-1 and TRBJ2-7): KAGVTQTPRYLIKTRGQQVTLSCSPISGHRSVSWYQQTPGQGLQFLFEYFSETQRNKGNFPGRFSGRQFSNSRSEMNVSTLELGDSALYLCASTSRQGDHEQYFGPGTRLTVT.

This clonotype appeared a few times. The chain has TRBV6-1 and TRBJ1-1; unclear D gene. This CDR3 has 13 amino acids. CDR1 is MNHNS and CDR2 is SASEGT in the germline V gene. Trimming cost V 7 bases and J 1 base, with 10 bases left between them. The CDR3, as DNA: TGTGCCAGCAACGAAGATGGGAACACTGAAGCTTTCTTT. Protein: CASNEDGNTEAFF.

The CDR3 sequence is CASGLVLSGTGELFF. The CDR3 DNA is TGTGCTAGTGGTTTGGTACTTTCGGGGACCGGGGAGCTGTTTTTT. The rearrangement links TRBV12-5 to TRBJ2-2, with D possibly matching TRBD2 (5 bases). The CDR3 has 15 residues. V lost 0 bases and J 5 bases, leaving 10 bases between the germline ends. Germline assignment: CDR1 LGHNT and CDR2 FRNRAP.

The chain links TRBV4-3 to TRBJ1-3; D gene ambiguous. CDR3 size: 15 residues. Germline-derived CDR1 and CDR2 are LGHNA and YSLEER. Trimming shortened V by 2 bases and J by 2 bases, and 10 bases separated the two germline ends. The CDR3 is CASSQRPNPGNTIYF. DNA of the CDR3: TGCGCCAGCAGCCAACGGCCGAACCCTGGAAACACCATATATTTT.